This T cell receptor beta chain was profiled in a study of shared clonotypes between healthy human individuals. Germline CDR1 and CDR2: SGHNT and YYREEE (reference sequence). The CDR3 covers 13 residues. The ends were cut back, 0 bases at V and 2 bases at J, with 5 bases in the middle. The naive CD8 population came from CD45RO-negative cells selected for CCR7, without terminally differentiated effector memory CD45RA+ cells. Libraries were prepared by immunoSEQ multiplex PCR; TCRdb keeps only in-frame clonotypes and omits some of them. This sample yields around 2,000,000 clones, of which approximately 94% are seen a single time; roughly 1.1% belongs to the top ten. Points from the study as a whole: Read depth was anticipated to influence clonotype sharing among donors. The four-donor shared clonotypes exceeded non-shared clonotypes in generation probability, with non-shared ones scoring lower. Tissue TCR repertoires likely differ from these blood-only repertoires.

Note on this clone: The antigen is unknown. Other DNA sequences within the sample encode an identical CDR3.

This TCR came from a man aged 18 to 30 in good health. Material: naive CD8+ T cells sorted from blood. V and J are TRBV5-4 and TRBJ2-5, with unresolved D. Here the CDR3 DNA reads TGTGCCAGCAGCTTGGTACCGCAAGAGACCCAGTACTTC. Translating gives CASSLVPQETQYF.